This T cell receptor beta chain was identified in a study of beta chain features in type 1 diabetes. Whole-study findings and limits: Type 1 diabetes patients had TCRB CDR3s that were shorter (moderately but significantly so) in all four CD4+ subsets.

CDR3 length: 15 residues. Germline loops: CDR1 SEHNR, CDR2 FQNEAQ (reference sequence). V lost 1 base and J 0 bases, leaving 10 bases between the germline ends. The sequenced template was cDNA made from the entire isolated RNA. TCRdb keeps only in-frame clones here, not all; method: immunoSEQ multiplex PCR. This sample has some 150,000 clones; around 13% occur once, and the top ten carry under 1.5%. Comments on this clone: Antigen specificity is unknown.

The clonotype was recovered from a man aged 18 to 29 with type 1 diabetes. Sequenced material: central memory CD4+ T cells from blood. The V and J genes are TRBV7-9 and TRBJ2-7; D is perhaps TRBD2 (6 bases). The CDR3 DNA is TGTGCCAGCAGCTTAGGGTTGCGGGGCTCCTACGAGCAGTACTTC. The encoded protein is CASSLGLRGSYEQYF.